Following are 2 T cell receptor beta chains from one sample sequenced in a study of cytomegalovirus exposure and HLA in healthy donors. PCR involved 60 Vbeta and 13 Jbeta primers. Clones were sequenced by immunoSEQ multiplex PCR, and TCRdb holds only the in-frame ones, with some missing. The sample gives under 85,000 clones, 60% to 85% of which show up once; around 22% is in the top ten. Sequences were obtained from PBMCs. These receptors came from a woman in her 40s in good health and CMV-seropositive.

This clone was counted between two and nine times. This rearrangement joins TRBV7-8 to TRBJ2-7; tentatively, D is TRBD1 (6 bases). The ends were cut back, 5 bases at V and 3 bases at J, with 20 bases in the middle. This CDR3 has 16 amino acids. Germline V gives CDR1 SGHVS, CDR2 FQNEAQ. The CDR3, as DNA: TGTGCCAGCAGCGGACGAACAGGGTTTGGAAGCTACGAGCAGTACTTC. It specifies CASSGRTGFGSYEQYF.

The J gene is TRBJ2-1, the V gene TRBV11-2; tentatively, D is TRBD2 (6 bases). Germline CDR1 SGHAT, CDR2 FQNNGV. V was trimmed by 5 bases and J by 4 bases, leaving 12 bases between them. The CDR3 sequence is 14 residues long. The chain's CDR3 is CASSELASYNEQFF. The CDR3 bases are TGTGCCAGCAGCGAACTAGCAAGTTACAATGAGCAGTTCTTC.